This T cell receptor (beta chain) was captured in a study of post-analysis software for immune sequencing data. The study, taken as a whole, reports: When patients were compared with controls, 4 or 5 TRBV segments were more frequent, TRBV5-6, TRBV5-1 and TRBV20-1 among them. Those samples that were prepared in the same batch co-clustered strongly by F measure.

Trimming cost V 3 bases and J 3 bases; bases outside gene matches: 7. Looked up from germline, CDR1 is MGHRA and CDR2 is YSYEKL. This CDR3 has 16 amino acids. As for this clonotype: Its target is unknown.

Presence of unique molecular identifiers characterized the TCR beta cDNA libraries. TCRdb reprocessed the PCR reads with MiXCR, giving one entry per CDR3 protein. The data contain 750,000 to 950,000 distinct CDR3 sequences, about 53% of them singletons. The J gene is TRBJ2-4, the V gene TRBV4-1; 8 bases agree with TRBD2. The sequenced sample consisted of blood. This clonotype originated in a girl aged 5 to 17 with multiple sclerosis. The CDR3 loop reads CASSHRGGWGKNIQYF. The CDR3 nucleotides are TGCGCCAGCAGCCACCGGGGGGGCTGGGGCAAAAACATTCAGTACTTC.